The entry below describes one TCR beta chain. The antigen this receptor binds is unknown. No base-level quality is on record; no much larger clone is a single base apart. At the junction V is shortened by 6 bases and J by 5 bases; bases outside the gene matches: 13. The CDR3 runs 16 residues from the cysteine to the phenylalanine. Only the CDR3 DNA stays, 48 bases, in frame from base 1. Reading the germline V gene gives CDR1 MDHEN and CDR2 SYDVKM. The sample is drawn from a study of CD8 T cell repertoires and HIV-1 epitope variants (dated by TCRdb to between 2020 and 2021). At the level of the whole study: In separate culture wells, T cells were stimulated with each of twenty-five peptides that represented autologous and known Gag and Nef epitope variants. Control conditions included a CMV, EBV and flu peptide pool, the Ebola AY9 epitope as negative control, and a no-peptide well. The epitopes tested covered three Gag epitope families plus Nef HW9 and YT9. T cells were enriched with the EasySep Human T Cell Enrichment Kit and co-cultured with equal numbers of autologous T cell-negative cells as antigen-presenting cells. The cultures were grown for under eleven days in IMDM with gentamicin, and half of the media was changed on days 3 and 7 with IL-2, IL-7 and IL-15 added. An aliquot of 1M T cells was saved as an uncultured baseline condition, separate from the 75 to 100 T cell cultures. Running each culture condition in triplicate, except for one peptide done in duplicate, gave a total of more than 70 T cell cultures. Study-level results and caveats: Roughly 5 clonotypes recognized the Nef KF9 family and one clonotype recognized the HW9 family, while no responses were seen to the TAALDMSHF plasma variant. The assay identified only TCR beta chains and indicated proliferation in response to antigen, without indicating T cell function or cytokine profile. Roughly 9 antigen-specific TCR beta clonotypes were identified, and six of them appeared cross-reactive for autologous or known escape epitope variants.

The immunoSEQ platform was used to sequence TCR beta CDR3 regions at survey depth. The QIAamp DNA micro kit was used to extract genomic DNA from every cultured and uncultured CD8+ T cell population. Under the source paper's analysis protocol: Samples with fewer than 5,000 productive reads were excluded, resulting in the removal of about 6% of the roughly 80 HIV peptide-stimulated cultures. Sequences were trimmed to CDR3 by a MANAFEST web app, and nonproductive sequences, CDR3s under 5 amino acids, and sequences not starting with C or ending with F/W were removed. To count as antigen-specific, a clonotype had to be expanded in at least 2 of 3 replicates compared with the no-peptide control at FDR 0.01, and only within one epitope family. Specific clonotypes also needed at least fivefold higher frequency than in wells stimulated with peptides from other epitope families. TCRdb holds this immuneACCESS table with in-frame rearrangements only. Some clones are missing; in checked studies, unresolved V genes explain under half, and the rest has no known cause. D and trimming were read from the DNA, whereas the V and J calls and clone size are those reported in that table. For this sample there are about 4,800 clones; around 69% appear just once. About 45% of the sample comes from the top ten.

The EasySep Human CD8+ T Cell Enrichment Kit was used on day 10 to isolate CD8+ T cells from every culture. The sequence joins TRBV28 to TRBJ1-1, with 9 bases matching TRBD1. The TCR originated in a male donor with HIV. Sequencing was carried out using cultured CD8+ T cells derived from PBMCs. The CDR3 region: CASRPRQGGGITEAFF. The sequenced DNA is TGTGCCAGCAGACCCCGACAGGGGGGGGGAATAACTGAAGCTTTCTTT.